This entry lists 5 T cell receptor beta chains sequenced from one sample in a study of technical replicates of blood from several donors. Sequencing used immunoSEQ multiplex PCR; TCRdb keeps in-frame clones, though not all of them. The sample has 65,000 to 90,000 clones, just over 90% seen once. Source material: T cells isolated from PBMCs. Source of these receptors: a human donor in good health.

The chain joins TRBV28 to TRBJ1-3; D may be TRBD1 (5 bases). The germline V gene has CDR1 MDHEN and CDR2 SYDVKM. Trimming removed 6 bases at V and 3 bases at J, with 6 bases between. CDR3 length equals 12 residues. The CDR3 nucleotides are TGTGCCAGCAGAGGGGATGGAAACACCATATATTTT. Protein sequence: CASRGDGNTIYF.

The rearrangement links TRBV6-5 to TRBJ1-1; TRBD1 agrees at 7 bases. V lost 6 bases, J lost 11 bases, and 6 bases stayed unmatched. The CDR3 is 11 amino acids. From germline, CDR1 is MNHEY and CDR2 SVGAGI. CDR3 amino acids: CASSFGQAAFF. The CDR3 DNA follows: TGTGCCAGCAGCTTCGGACAGGCGGCTTTCTTT.

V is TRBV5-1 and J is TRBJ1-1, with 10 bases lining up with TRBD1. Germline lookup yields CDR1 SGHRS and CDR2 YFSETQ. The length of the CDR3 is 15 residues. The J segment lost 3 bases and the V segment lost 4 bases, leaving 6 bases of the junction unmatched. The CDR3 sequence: CASSRTGTGDTEAFF. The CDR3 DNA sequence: TGCGCCAGCAGCCGAACCGGGACAGGGGACACTGAAGCTTTCTTT.

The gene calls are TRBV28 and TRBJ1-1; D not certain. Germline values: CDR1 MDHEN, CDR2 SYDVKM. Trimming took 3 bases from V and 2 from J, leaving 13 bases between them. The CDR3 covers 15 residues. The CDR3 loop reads CASSFPHTANTEAFF. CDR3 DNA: TGTGCCAGCAGTTTCCCTCACACCGCAAACACTGAAGCTTTCTTT.

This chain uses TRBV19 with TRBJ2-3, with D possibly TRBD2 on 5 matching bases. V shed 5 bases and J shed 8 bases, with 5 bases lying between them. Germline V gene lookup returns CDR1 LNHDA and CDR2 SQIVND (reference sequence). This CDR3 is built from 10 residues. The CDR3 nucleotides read TGTGCCAGTAGTGCGGGTACGCAGTATTTT. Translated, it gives CASSAGTQYF.